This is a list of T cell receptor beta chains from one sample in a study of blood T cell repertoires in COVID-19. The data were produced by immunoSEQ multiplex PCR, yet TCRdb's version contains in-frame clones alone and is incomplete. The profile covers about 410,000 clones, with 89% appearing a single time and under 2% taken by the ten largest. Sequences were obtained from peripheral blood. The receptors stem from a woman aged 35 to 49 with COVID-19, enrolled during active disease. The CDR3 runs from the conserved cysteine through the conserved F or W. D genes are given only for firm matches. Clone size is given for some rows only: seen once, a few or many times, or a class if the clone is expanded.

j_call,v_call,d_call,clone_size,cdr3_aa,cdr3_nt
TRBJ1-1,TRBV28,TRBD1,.,CASSLSGTANTEAFF,TGTGCCAGCAGTCTATCCGGGACAGCGAACACTGAAGCTTTCTTT
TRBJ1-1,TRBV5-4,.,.,CASRNIMNTEAFF,TGTGCCAGCAGGAACATCATGAACACTGAAGCTTTCTTT
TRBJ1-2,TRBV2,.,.,CASTEEAESGYTF,TGTGCCAGCACCGAAGAGGCAGAAAGTGGCTACACCTTC
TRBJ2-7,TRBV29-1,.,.,CSVELAPHPSYEQYF,TGCAGCGTTGAGCTAGCGCCGCACCCCTCCTACGAGCAGTACTTC
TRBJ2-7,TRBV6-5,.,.,CASSPGVGYEQYF,TGTGCCAGCAGCCCAGGGGTCGGGTACGAGCAGTACTTC
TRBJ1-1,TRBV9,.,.,CASSVEEGGAFF,TGTGCCAGCAGCGTAGAGGAGGGTGGGGCTTTCTTT
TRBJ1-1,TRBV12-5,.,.,CASGPSSFMNTEAFF,TGTGCTAGTGGTCCCTCCAGTTTCATGAACACTGAAGCTTTCTTT
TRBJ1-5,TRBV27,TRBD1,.,CASSFGQGGQPQHF,TGTGCCAGCAGTTTCGGACAGGGGGGCCAGCCCCAGCATTTT
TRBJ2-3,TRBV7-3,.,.,CASSSHGYGGLTDTQYF,TGTGCCAGCAGCTCACACGGCTACGGGGGACTCACAGATACGCAGTATTTT
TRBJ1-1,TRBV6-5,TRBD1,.,CASSTGTGRAFF,TGTGCCAGCAGCACCGGGACAGGGAGAGCTTTCTTT
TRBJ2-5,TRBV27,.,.,CASSMDRRDPSQNETQYF,TGTGCCAGCAGTATGGACAGACGCGATCCCTCACAAAATGAGACCCAGTACTTC
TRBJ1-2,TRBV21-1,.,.,CASSRRTAQGGYTF,TGTGCCAGCAGCAGAAGGACAGCCCAGGGTGGCTACACCTTC
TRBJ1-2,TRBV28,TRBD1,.,CASSGGQGFGYTF,TGTGCCAGCAGCGGGGGACAGGGATTTGGCTACACCTTC
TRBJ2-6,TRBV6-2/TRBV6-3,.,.,CASSYHPGESGANVLTF,TGTGCCAGCAGTTACCATCCAGGGGAATCTGGGGCCAACGTCCTGACTTTC
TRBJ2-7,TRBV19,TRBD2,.,CASSIGLAGIYEQYF,TGTGCCAGTAGTATCGGACTAGCGGGGATCTACGAGCAGTACTTC
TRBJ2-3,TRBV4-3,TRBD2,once,CASSQSPAGGSRQDTQYF,TGCGCCAGCAGCCAGAGCCCAGCGGGAGGGTCGCGACAAGATACGCAGTATTTT
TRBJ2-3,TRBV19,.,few,CASGSLQGTDTQYF,TGTGCCAGCGGATCCCTGCAGGGGACAGATACGCAGTATTTT
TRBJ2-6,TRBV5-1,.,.,CASSPVAAISGANVLTF,TGCGCCAGCAGCCCCGTGGCGGCCATCTCTGGGGCCAACGTCCTGACTTTC
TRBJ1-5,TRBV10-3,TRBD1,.,CASRGTDAQPQHF,TGTGCCAGCCGCGGGACAGATGCACAGCCCCAGCATTTT
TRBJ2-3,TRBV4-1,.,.,CASSLLGGDTQYF,TGCGCCAGCAGCCTCCTCGGCGGAGATACGCAGTATTTT
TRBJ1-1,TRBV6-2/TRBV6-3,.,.,CASSPNFGNTEAFF,TGTGCCAGCAGCCCCAACTTCGGGAACACTGAAGCTTTCTTT
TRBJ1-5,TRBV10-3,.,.,CAISEDRGRPQHF,TGTGCCATCAGCGAGGACCGAGGAAGACCCCAGCATTTT
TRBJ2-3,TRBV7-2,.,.,CASSPFGGPSVVDTQYF,TGTGCCAGCAGCCCCTTCGGGGGGCCTTCAGTGGTGGATACGCAGTATTTT
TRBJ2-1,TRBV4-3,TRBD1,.,CASSPGGTYNEQFF,TGCGCCAGCAGCCCAGGGGGCACCTACAATGAGCAGTTCTTC
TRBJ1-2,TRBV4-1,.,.,CASSQSWTAGTNYGYTF,TGCGCCAGCAGCCAATCCTGGACGGCGGGAACTAACTATGGCTACACCTTC
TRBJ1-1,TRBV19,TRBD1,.,CASSIEGQGTTEAFF,TGTGCCAGTAGTATAGAGGGACAGGGGACCACTGAAGCTTTCTTT
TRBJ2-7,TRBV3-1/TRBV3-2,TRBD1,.,CASTLRGTGVYEQYF,TGTGCCAGCACCCTACGGGGGACAGGGGTTTACGAGCAGTACTTC